The sequence of this TCR beta chain was determined in a study of T cells in pancreatic ductal adenocarcinoma. Study conclusions and caveats: This surgical cohort overrepresents the minority presenting with early-stage disease. Comparisons of tumor and blood clonality may show falsely lower tumor diversity. Compared with tumor, blood showed more total productive templates and 7 to 9.5-fold more clonotypes.

No neoadjuvant therapy was given to the selected pancreatic ductal adenocarcinoma patients before their surgery. The germline CDR1 and CDR2 sequences are PRHDT and FYEKMQ (reference sequence). V shed 6 bases, J shed 6 bases, and the junction held 7 bases outside the gene matches. The CDR3 sequence is 14 residues long. Details on this clone: What it binds is unknown.

The table came from immunoSEQ multiplex PCR; TCRdb's copy has only in-frame clones and leaves some out. The table has over 85,000 clones, 90% to 95% seen once. The TCR originated in a human donor with pancreatic ductal adenocarcinoma. The gene calls are TRBV13 and TRBJ2-7; 11 nucleotides line up with TRBD2. What was sequenced was PBMCs. The CDR3 nucleotides read TGTGCCAGCAGGGTAGCGGGAGGGCCGGGCGAGCAGTACTTC. The encoded protein is CASRVAGGPGEQYF. The variable domain in full, completed from reference TRBV13 and TRBJ2-7, reads AAGVIQSPRHLIKEKRETATLKCYPIPRHDTVYWYQQGPGQDPQFLISFYEKMQSDKGSIPDRFSAQQFSDYHSELNMSSLELGDSALYFCASRVAGGPGEQYFGPGTRLTVT.